This T cell receptor beta chain is drawn from a study of T-cell reconstitution after alpha-beta-depleted transplantation in children. Study conclusions and caveats: It was newly produced T cells that mostly accounted for T-cell counts and diversity one year after transplant. As was reported, about two months after transplant, alpha-beta T cells came from several hundred expanded graft clones. In some patients, recipient T cells and intrathymic progenitors surviving conditioning explained high day-60 diversity.

Preparing the TCRbeta library involved the use of unique molecular identifiers. TCRdb recomputed calls from the PCR reads with MiXCR, one row per CDR3 protein. Among approximately 89,000 distinct CDR3 sequences listed, around 15% were seen once. This CDR3 comprises 18 residues. CDR1 and CDR2 from the germline V gene are SGHAT and FQNNGV. V trimming: 0 bases; J trimming: 1 base; junction bases outside the gene matches: 10. For this clonotype: Its antigen remains unknown.

This clonotype originated in a male patient between 2 and 10 years old who had a stem cell transplant for acute lymphoblastic leukemia, so the T cells may come from the graft donor. The rearrangement links TRBV11-2 to TRBJ2-3, with TRBD2 matching over 7 bases. The sequences come from PBMCs, mostly from graft donor cells, collected 180 days after TCRalphabeta/CD19-depleted stem cell transplant. CDR3 region: CASSLDLLSGWGTDTQYF. The CDR3, as DNA: TGTGCCAGCAGCTTAGATCTTCTTAGCGGGTGGGGCACAGATACGCAGTATTTT.